This T cell receptor beta chain was observed in a study of identical twins. Study-wide points: For out-of-frame beta sequences, excess twin sharing was weaker. Invariant cells of the MAIT and iNKT types might have partly distorted the zero-insertion analyses.

This clonotype has more than one count but fewer than ten. Its specificity is unknown. With no exceptions, donors were healthy Caucasians. A universal primer site was created by template switching, with the cDNA bearing unique molecular identifiers. TCRdb itself ran the 5' RACE reads through MiXCR, one entry per CDR3 protein. The table records about 340,000 distinct CDR3 sequences, roughly 12% of them present only once. The V end lost 0 bases, the J end lost 9 bases, and 11 bases lay between the germline ends. Germline V CDR1 and CDR2: WSHSY, SAAADI. This CDR3 is 13 amino acids long. The sample was also linked to a second study, of yellow fever vaccine responses in identical twins.

This chain uses TRBV10-2 with TRBJ2-5, with D possibly TRBD1 on 6 matching bases. The clonotype comes from a woman younger than 35 in good health. Sequencing was carried out using CD8+ T cells sorted from blood. CDR3 bases: TGCGCCAGCAGTGAGTCAGGGGGACCGTCCCAGTACTTC. Protein: CASSESGGPSQYF.